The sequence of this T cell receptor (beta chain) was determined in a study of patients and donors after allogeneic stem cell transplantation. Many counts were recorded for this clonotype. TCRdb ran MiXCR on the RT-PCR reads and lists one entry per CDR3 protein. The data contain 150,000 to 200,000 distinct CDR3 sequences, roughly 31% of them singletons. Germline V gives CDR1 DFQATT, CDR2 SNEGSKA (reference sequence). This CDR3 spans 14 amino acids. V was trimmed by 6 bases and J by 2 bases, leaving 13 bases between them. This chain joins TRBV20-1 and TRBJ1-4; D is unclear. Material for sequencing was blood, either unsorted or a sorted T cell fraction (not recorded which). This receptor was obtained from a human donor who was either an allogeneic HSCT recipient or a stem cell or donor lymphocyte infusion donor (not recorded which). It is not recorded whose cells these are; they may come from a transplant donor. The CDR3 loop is CSAPSGPTNEKLFF. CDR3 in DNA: TGCAGTGCCCCTTCCGGGCCGACTAATGAAAAACTGTTTTTT.